This TCR beta chain is drawn from a study of immune characterization of retroperitoneal liposarcoma. TCRdb reprocessed the PCR reads via MiXCR and lists one record per CDR3 protein. The sample shows 9,500 to 12,000 distinct CDR3 sequences, roughly 26% of them seen only once. A few counts support this clonotype. CDR1 MDHEN and CDR2 SYDVKM come from the germline V gene. The CDR3 contains 15 residues. Sequenced: tumor tissue. This TCR came from a female donor with retroperitoneal liposarcoma. V and J are TRBV28 and TRBJ2-1; 9 nucleotides match TRBD1. The J call may be in error: the DNA end matches TRBJ2-7 better. Here the CDR3 DNA reads TGTGCCAGCAGTTTTCTGGGACAGGGCCACAATGAGCAGTACTTC. Protein product: CASSFLGQGHNEQYF.